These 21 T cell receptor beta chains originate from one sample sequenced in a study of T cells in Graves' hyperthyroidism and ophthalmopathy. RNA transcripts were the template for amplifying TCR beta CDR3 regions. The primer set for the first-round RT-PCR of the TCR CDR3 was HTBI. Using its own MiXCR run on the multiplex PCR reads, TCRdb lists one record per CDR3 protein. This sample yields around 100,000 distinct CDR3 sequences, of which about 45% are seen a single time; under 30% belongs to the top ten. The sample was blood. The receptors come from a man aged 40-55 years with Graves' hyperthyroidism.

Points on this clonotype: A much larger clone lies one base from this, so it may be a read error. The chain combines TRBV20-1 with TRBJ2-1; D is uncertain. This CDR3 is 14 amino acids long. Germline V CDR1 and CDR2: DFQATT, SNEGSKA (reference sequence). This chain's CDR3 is CGARDLGDYNEQFF. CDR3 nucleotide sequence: TGCGGTGCTAGAGATTTAGGCGACTACAATGAGCAGTTCTTC.

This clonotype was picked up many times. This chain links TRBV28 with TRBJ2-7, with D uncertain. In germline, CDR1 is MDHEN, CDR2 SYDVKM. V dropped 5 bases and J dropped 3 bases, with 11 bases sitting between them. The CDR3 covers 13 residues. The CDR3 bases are TGTGCCAGCAGTCCTGGACCTCTCTACGAGCAGTACTTC. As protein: CASSPGPLYEQYF.

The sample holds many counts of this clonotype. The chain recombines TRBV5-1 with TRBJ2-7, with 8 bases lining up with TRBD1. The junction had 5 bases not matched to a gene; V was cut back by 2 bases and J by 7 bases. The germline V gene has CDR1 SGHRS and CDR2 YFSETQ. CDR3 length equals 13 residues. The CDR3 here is CASSFSDRGEQYF. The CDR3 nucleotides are TGCGCCAGCAGCTTCTCTGACAGGGGAGAGCAGTACTTC.

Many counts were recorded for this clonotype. The CDR3 loop reads CASSVGDTQYF. The CDR3 DNA reads TGTGCCAGCAGCGTAGGTGATACGCAGTATTTT. This sequence joins TRBV9 and TRBJ2-3; D unresolved. This CDR3 has 11 amino acids. The V gene's germline CDR1 is SGDLS and CDR2 YYNGEE. Trimming stripped 0 bases from V and 6 bases from J, with 2 bases between.

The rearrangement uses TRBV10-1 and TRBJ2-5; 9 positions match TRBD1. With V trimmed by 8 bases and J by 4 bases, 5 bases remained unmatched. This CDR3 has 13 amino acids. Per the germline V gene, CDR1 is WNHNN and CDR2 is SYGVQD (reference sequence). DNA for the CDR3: TGCGCCAGCTACGGGACAGGGACAGAGACCCAGTACTTC. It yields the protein CASYGTGTETQYF.

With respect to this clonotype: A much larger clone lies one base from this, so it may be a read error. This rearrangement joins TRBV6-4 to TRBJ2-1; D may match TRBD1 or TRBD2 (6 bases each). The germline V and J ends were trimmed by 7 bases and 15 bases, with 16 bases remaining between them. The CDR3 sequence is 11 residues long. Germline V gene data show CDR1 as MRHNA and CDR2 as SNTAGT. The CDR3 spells CASTWGASGFF. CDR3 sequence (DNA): TGTGCCAGCACCTGGGGGGCGTCTGGGTTCTTC.

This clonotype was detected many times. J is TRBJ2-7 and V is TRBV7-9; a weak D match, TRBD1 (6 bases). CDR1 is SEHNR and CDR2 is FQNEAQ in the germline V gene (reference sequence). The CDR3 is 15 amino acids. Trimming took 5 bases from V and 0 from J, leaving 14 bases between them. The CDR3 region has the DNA TGTGCCAGCAGCCTCGGACAGCGCAGCTCCTACGAGCAGTACTTC. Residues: CASSLGQRSSYEQYF.

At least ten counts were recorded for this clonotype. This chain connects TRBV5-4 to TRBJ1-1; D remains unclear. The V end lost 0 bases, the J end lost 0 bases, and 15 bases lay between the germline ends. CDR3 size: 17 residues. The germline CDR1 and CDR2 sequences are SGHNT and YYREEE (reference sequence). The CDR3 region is CASSLGGSFIVNTEAFF. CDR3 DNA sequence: TGTGCCAGCAGCTTGGGGGGAAGTTTCATTGTGAACACTGAAGCTTTCTTT.

The CDR3 bases are TGTGCCAGCAGCGACCGGGACACCCCAGATACGCAGTATTTT. Amino acids: CASSDRDTPDTQYF. The genes are TRBV11-1 and TRBJ2-3; tentatively, D is TRBD1 (6 bases). Germline V gives CDR1 SGHAT, CDR2 FQDESV (reference sequence). Trimming took off 5 bases at V and 4 bases at J, with 13 bases between the two ends. The CDR3 totals 14 residues.

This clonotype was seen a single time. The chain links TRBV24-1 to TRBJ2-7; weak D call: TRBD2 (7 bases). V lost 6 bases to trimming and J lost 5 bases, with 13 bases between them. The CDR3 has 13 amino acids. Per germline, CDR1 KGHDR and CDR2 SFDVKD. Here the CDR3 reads CATSWGGGDEQYF. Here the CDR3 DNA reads TGTGCCACCAGTTGGGGAGGGGGGGACGAGCAGTACTTC.

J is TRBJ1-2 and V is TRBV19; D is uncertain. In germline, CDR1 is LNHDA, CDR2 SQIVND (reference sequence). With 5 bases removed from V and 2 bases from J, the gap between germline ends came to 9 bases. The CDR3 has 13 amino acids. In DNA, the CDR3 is TGTGCCAGTAGTGAGGGCGTAAACTATGGCTACACCTTC. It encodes CASSEGVNYGYTF.

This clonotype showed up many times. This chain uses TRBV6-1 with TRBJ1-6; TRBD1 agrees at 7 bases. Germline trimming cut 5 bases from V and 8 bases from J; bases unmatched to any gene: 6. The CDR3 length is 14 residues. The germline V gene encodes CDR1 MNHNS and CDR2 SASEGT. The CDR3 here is CASSYRDSYSPLHF. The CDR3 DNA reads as TGTGCCAGCAGTTACCGGGACAGTTATTCACCCCTCCACTTT.

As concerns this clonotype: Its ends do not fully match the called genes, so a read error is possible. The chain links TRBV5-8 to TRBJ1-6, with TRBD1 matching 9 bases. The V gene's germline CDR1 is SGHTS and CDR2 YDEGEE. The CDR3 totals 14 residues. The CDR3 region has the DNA TGTGTCAGCAGCTTGGGACAGGGAGATTCACCCCTCCACTTT. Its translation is CVSSLGQGDSPLHF.

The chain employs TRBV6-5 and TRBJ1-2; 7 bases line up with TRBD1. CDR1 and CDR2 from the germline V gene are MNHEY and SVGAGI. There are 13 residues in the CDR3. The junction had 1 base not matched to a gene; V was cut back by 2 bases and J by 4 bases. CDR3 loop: CASSYRQGYGYTF. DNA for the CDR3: TGTGCCAGCAGTTACCGACAGGGCTATGGCTACACCTTC.

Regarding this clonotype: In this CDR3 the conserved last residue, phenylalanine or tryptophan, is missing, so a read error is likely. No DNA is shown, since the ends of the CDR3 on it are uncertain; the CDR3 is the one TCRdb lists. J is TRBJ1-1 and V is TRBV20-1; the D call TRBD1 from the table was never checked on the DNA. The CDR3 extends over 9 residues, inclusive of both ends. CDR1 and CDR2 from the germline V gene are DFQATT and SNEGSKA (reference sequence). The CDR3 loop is CSASQTALS.

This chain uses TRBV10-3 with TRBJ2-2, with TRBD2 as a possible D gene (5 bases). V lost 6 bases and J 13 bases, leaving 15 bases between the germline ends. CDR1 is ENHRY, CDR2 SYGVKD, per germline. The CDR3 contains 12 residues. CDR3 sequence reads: CAISTGISGLFF. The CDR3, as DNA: TGTGCCATCAGCACGGGAATATCGGGGCTGTTTTTT.

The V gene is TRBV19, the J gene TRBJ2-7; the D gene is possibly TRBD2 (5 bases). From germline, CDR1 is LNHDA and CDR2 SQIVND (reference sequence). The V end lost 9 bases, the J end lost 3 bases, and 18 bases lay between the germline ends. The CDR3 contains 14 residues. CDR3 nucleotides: TGTGCCAGCTCACCACATAGCGATCACTACGAGCAGTACTTC. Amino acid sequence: CASSPHSDHYEQYF.

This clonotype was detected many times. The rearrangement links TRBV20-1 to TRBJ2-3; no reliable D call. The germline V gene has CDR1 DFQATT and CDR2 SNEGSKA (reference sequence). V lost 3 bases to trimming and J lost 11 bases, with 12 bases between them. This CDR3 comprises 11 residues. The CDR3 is CSASEPPEQYF. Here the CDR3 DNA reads TGCAGTGCTAGCGAACCCCCGGAGCAGTATTTT.

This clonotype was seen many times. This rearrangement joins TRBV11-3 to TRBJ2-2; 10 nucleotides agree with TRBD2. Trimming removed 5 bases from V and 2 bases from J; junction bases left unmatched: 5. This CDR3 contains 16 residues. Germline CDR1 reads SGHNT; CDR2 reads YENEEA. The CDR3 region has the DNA TGTGCCAGCAGCGGCCGGACTAGCGGAAACACCGGGGAGCTGTTTTTT. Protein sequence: CASSGRTSGNTGELFF.

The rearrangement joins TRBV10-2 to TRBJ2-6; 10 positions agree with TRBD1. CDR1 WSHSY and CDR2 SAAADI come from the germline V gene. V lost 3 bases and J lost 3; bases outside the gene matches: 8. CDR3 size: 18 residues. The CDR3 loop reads CASSDADRGRIGANVLTF. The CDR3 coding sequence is TGCGCCAGCAGTGACGCCGACAGGGGGCGGATTGGGGCCAACGTCCTGACTTTC.

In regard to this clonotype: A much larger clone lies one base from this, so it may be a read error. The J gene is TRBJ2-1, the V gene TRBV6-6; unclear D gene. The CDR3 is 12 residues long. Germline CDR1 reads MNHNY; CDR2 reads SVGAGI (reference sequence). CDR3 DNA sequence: TGTGCCAGCAGTCCCTTATCCGATGAGCGGTTCTTC. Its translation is CASSPLSDERFF.